This T cell receptor beta chain appears in the sequencing data of a study of T cells in Graves' hyperthyroidism and ophthalmopathy. Uncontrolled infection, other autoimmune disease, pregnancy or lactation disqualified patients from enrolment. The CDR3 regions of TCR beta were amplified from RNA transcripts. The primer set for the first-round RT-PCR of the TCR CDR3 was HTBI. TCRdb re-analysed the multiplex PCR reads in MiXCR, keeping a single row per CDR3 protein. The data contain hundreds of thousands of distinct CDR3 sequences, about 12% of them singletons. What was sequenced was blood. The clonotype comes from a woman under 30 with Graves' hyperthyroidism.

CDR3 sequence (DNA): TGTGCCAGTTCCGTCCCTAGGAACACAGATACGCAGTATTTT. It translates to CASSVPRNTDTQYF. The chain is built from TRBV28 and TRBJ2-3, with D uncertain. Trimming removed 9 bases from V and 2 bases from J, with 15 bases in between. Germline V gene data show CDR1 as MDHEN and CDR2 as SYDVKM. The CDR3 extends over 14 amino acids.